The following is a T cell receptor beta chain sequence with its context. These data belong to a study of blood T cell repertoires in COVID-19. The ends lost 1 base at V and 2 bases at J; junction bases unmatched: 8. This CDR3 has 17 residues. Germline lookup yields CDR1 MNHNS and CDR2 SASEGT. Data came from immunoSEQ multiplex PCR; TCRdb stores just in-frame clones and leaves some out. The sample holds about 220,000 clones, about four fifths seen once. The chain couples TRBV6-1 to TRBJ2-3; TRBD2 aligns across 8 bases. The sample was peripheral blood. The clonotype was recovered from a woman aged 40 to 49 with active or convalescent COVID-19. The CDR3 DNA sequence: TGTGCCAGCAGTGAAGGAACGGGAGGGTTAAACACAGATACGCAGTATTTT. Translation: CASSEGTGGLNTDTQYF.